The entry below describes one T cell receptor (beta chain). Only in-frame clones appear in the TCRdb table, and some are missing; sequencing was by immunoSEQ multiplex PCR. Of some 60,000 clones in the sample, 89% are singletons; the top ten hold approximately 2%. The data were obtained in a study of T cell changes during pregnancy in multiple sclerosis. The CDR3 covers 18 residues. Germline lookup yields CDR1 MNHEY and CDR2 SMNVEV (reference sequence). Trimming cost V 6 bases and J 3 bases; bases outside gene matches: 13. The chain carries TRBV27 and TRBJ2-3; TRBD2 matches at 12 bases. This receptor was obtained from a female donor with multiple sclerosis, enrolled in a pregnancy study. The sequences come from peripheral blood, collected after pregnancy. CDR3 DNA: TGTGCCAGCAGCCCACCGGGACTAGCGGGTTTATTGACAGATACGCAGTATTTT. Translated: CASSPPGLAGLLTDTQYF.